Below are 6 T cell receptor beta chains sequenced from a single sample in a study of blood T cells in healthy people across ages. A second roughly 6 to 11 cycle PCR used barcoded and J-beta primers. One entry per CDR3 protein, called by TCRdb with MiXCR from the 5' RACE reads. The sample has 700,000 to 1,000,000 distinct CDR3 sequences; 40% to 50% are singletons. The sequencing sample was made of blood. The source is a man aged 60 to 75 in good health.

This clonotype turned up a few times. V and J are TRBV9 and TRBJ2-7; possible D gene TRBD2, 7 bases. Germline CDR1 reads SGDLS; CDR2 reads YYNGEE. Trimming took off 1 base at V and 7 bases at J, with 15 bases between the two ends. The CDR3 extends over 14 amino acids. The CDR3 here is CASSVKGGAGEQYF. The CDR3 bases are TGTGCCAGCAGCGTAAAAGGGGGGGCAGGGGAGCAGTACTTC.

The chain uses TRBV7-8 and TRBJ1-2; D is unclear. The length of the CDR3 is 16 residues. The ends were cut back, 1 base at V and 2 bases at J, with 14 bases in the middle. In germline, CDR1 is SGHVS, CDR2 FQNEAQ. CDR3 amino acids: CASSLGGLGGNYGYTF. Written as DNA, the CDR3 is TGTGCCAGCAGCTTAGGAGGGCTCGGAGGAAACTATGGCTACACCTTC.

The rearrangement joins TRBV7-2 to TRBJ2-7; D is tentatively TRBD1 or TRBD2 (6 bases each). TRBJ2-5 matches the DNA end more closely, so the J call is doubtful. The CDR3 totals 16 residues. The germline V gene encodes CDR1 SGHTA and CDR2 FQGNSA. The CDR3 region has the DNA TGTGCCAGCAGCTTAGTGGGGGGACATGGAGGAGAGACCCAGTACTTC. This sequence encodes CASSLVGGHGGETQYF.

This clonotype was seen a handful of times. The V gene is TRBV7-6, the J gene TRBJ2-7; D not resolved. This CDR3 is built from 14 residues. Trimming cost V 5 bases and J 0 bases, with 11 bases left between them. Germline V gene data show CDR1 as SGHVS and CDR2 as FNYEAQ. CDR3 sequence (DNA): TGTGCCAGCAGCCCCGACGGAAACTCCTACGAGCAGTACTTC. Amino acid sequence: CASSPDGNSYEQYF.

This clonotype was seen more than once but under ten times. The chain employs TRBV29-1 and TRBJ2-3; D possibly corresponds to TRBD2 (5 bases). Germline V gives CDR1 SQVTM, CDR2 ANQGSEA. Trimming stripped 8 bases from V and 8 bases from J, with 17 bases between. CDR3 size: 12 residues. The CDR3 DNA follows: TGCAGCTCCCATGTCAGTCGGGGTACGCAGTATTTT. Translation: CSSHVSRGTQYF.

This clonotype was observed a handful of times. The chain employs TRBV7-2 and TRBJ2-7; 7 bases map to TRBD1. The CDR3 is 14 amino acids. Germline CDR1 is SGHTA and CDR2 is FQGNSA. V lost 7 bases, J lost 0 bases, and 6 bases stayed unmatched. CDR3 DNA: TGTGCCAGCACCGACAGGGCACTCTCCTACGAGCAGTACTTC. Its translation is CASTDRALSYEQYF.